This T cell receptor (beta chain) was recovered during a study of brain T cells in children with intractable seizures. TCRdb's copy holds only in-frame clones and misses some; the assay was immunoSEQ multiplex PCR. This table has 300,000 to 400,000 clones, more than 85% appearing once. Time point given: blood from clinic visit 5 months post-surgery; TSC patient then seizure free. Only cases whose brain tissue showed the highest T cell transcript signatures were sequenced. The length of the CDR3 is 17 residues. The chain couples TRBV21-1 to TRBJ2-5; the D segment call TRBD2 is taken from the table without a DNA check. TRBV21-1 is a pseudogene. The receptor's source is a boy under two years old with tuberous sclerosis and intractable seizures. Material: peripheral blood, obtained more than 4 months after surgery. CDR3 nucleotides: TGTGCCAGCAGCAAAGAGGCCCAGCGGGATGGGAAAGAGACCCAGTACTTC. Its translation is CASSKEAQRDGKETQYF.